These 29 T cell receptor beta chains came from one sample sequenced in a study of blood T cell repertoires in COVID-19. Generated by immunoSEQ multiplex PCR, the TCRdb table keeps only in-frame clones and is missing some. The repertoire includes a few hundred thousand clones, approximately 85% of them detected once, and 2.2% sits in the top ten. The sequencing input was PBMCs or T cells enriched from blood (not recorded which). The receptor source for this set is a man younger than 40 who had recovered from COVID-19.

The genes are TRBV12-3 or TRBV12-4 and TRBJ2-7; a possible D gene is TRBD1 (5 bases). The V and J ends lost 7 bases and 5 bases respectively, with 12 bases between them. The CDR3 is made up of 12 amino acids. Here the CDR3 reads CASTQGRNEQYF. In DNA form, the CDR3 reads TGTGCCAGCACCCAGGGTAGGAACGAGCAGTACTTC.

The genes are TRBV18 and TRBJ1-1; 10 bases map to TRBD1. From germline, CDR1 is KGHSH and CDR2 LQKENI. Germline trimming cut 4 bases from V and 5 bases from J; bases unmatched to any gene: 7. This CDR3 contains 15 residues. The CDR3 spells CASSRNGQGGTEAFF. DNA of the CDR3: TGTGCCAGCTCACGCAACGGACAGGGGGGAACTGAAGCTTTCTTT.

This chain uses TRBV4-1 with TRBJ2-1; 9 positions match TRBD2. The CDR3 is 19 residues long. Per the germline V gene, CDR1 is MGHRA and CDR2 is YSYEKL. Trimming took 6 bases from V and 7 from J; bases not matched to a gene: 22. DNA of the CDR3: TGCGCCAGCAGATCTAGCCCAGCGGGGGGCCCGGTTTCAGGTAATGAGCAGTTCTTC. It codes for CASRSSPAGGPVSGNEQFF.

This clone has only one observation. V usage is TRBV9 and J usage is TRBJ1-2; D is undetermined. Between the trimmed V and J ends, which lost 3 bases and 5 bases, there was a span of 8 bases. The CDR3 contains 12 residues. Per the germline V gene, CDR1 is SGDLS and CDR2 is YYNGEE. In DNA form, the CDR3 reads TGTGCCAGCAGCGGAGAAGTTTATGGCTACACCTTC. Translation: CASSGEVYGYTF.

This chain's CDR3 is CASSSPETGNYGYTF. The CDR3 coding sequence is TGCGCCAGCAGCTCGCCCGAGACAGGGAACTATGGCTACACCTTC. The rearrangement joins TRBV5-1 to TRBJ1-2; 7 nucleotides agree with TRBD1. J gave up 2 bases and V 3 bases, and 7 bases lay outside the gene matches. The CDR3 is 15 residues long. Germline values: CDR1 SGHRS, CDR2 YFSETQ. Using reference TRBV5-1 and TRBJ1-2 for the parts outside the CDR3, the full variable domain is KAGVTQTPRYLIKTRGQQVTLSCSPISGHRSVSWYQQTPGQGLQFLFEYFSETQRNKGNFPGRFSGRQFSNSRSEMNVSTLELGDSALYLCASSSPETGNYGYTFGSGTRLTVV.

The chain employs TRBV20-1 and TRBJ2-5, with 7 bases lining up with TRBD2. J was trimmed by 5 bases and V by 3 bases; bases with no gene match: 3. The germline V gene encodes CDR1 DFQATT and CDR2 SNEGSKA (reference sequence). This CDR3 region has 12 residues. CDR3 in amino acids: CSASGLGETQYF. CDR3 coding DNA: TGCAGTGCTAGTGGACTAGGTGAGACCCAGTACTTC.

In DNA form, the CDR3 reads TGTGCCAGCCATCAGGGGATTGAGCAGTTCTTC. Translation: CASHQGIEQFF. The chain joins TRBV5-8 to TRBJ2-1; the D gene is possibly TRBD1 (6 bases). This CDR3 region has 11 residues. Looked up from germline, CDR1 is SGHTS and CDR2 is YDEGEE. V was cut by 7 bases and J by 9 bases, with 11 bases left in between.

The chain employs TRBV2 and TRBJ2-4, with D unresolved. Per the germline V gene, CDR1 is SNHLY and CDR2 is FYNNEI. The CDR3 is 15 residues long. V was trimmed by 7 bases and J by 2 bases, leaving 15 bases between them. In nucleotides, the CDR3 is TGTGCCAGCACCACGGGTTCCAATCCCAAAAACATTCAGTACTTC. This codes for CASTTGSNPKNIQYF. The variable domain in full, completed from reference TRBV2 and TRBJ2-4, reads EPEVTQTPSHQVTQMGQEVILRCVPISNHLYFYWYRQILGQKVEFLVSFYNNEISEKSEIFDDQFSVERPDGSNFTLKIRSTKLEDSAMYFCASTTGSNPKNIQYFGAGTRLSVL.

The chain uses TRBV7-3 and TRBJ2-7; D might be TRBD1 (6 bases). The CDR3 contains 20 residues. The germline V and J ends were trimmed by 5 bases and 3 bases, with 32 bases remaining between them. Per the germline V gene, CDR1 is SGHTA and CDR2 is FQGTGA. This CDR3 is CASSRHPGERRWERGYEQYF. The CDR3 DNA reads TGTGCCAGCAGCCGCCACCCAGGGGAGAGGAGGTGGGAAAGGGGCTACGAGCAGTACTTC.

This CDR3 reads CASTLRGQGYTF. Here the CDR3 DNA reads TGTGCCAGTACCCTAAGGGGGCAAGGCTACACCTTC. The chain joins TRBV19 to TRBJ1-2; 7 positions agree with TRBD1. This CDR3 spans 12 amino acids. V lost 7 bases, J lost 8 bases, and 7 bases stayed unmatched. CDR1 and CDR2 from the germline V gene are LNHDA and SQIVND (reference sequence).

The J gene is TRBJ1-2, the V gene TRBV7-2; D may be TRBD1 (6 bases). V dropped 0 bases and J dropped 6 bases, with 23 bases sitting between them. This CDR3 comprises 18 residues. The germline CDR1 and CDR2 sequences are SGHTA and FQGNSA. The CDR3 loop is CASSLAGVVGGQGNGYTF. The CDR3 region has the DNA TGTGCCAGCAGCTTAGCCGGAGTAGTCGGGGGGCAAGGAAATGGCTACACCTTC.

As for this clone: The sample holds other DNA sequences that translate to the same CDR3. The rearrangement links TRBV19 to TRBJ1-3; 7 positions match TRBD1. The ends lost 6 bases at V and 0 bases at J; junction bases unmatched: 5. Germline-derived CDR1 and CDR2 are LNHDA and SQIVND (reference sequence). The CDR3 has 15 amino acids. The CDR3 is CASSTGQSSGNTIYF. CDR3 sequence (DNA): TGTGCCAGTAGCACGGGACAGTCCTCTGGAAACACCATATATTTT.

The chain links TRBV5-4 to TRBJ1-2, with 8 nucleotides matching TRBD1. This CDR3 region has 16 residues. Germline trimming cut 4 bases from V and 2 bases from J; bases unmatched to any gene: 10. Germline V gene data show CDR1 as SGHNT and CDR2 as YYREEE (reference sequence). The CDR3 loop reads CASSERTGQTNYGYTF. CDR3 DNA sequence: TGTGCCAGCAGCGAGAGGACAGGGCAAACCAACTATGGCTACACCTTC.

The rearrangement links TRBV9 to TRBJ1-1; D is uncertain. The V and J ends lost 4 bases and 2 bases respectively, with 15 bases between them. There are 15 residues in the CDR3. Germline V gene data show CDR1 as SGDLS and CDR2 as YYNGEE. The CDR3: CASSPRWHPNTEAFF. The CDR3 coding sequence is TGTGCCAGCAGCCCCCGTTGGCACCCTAACACTGAAGCTTTCTTT.

The chain has TRBV2 and TRBJ2-1; TRBD2 agrees at 15 bases. Germline V gene lookup returns CDR1 SNHLY and CDR2 FYNNEI. V lost 5 bases, J lost 1 base, and 3 bases stayed unmatched. The CDR3 has 17 amino acids. The CDR3 DNA reads as TGTGCCAGCAGTCCCGGACTAGCGGGGGGGTCCTACAATGAGCAGTTCTTC. It yields the protein CASSPGLAGGSYNEQFF.

The chain combines TRBV10-3 with TRBJ1-2, with a tentative D call TRBD1 (5 bases). Trimming left V 7 bases short and J 2 bases short, with 20 bases between. The CDR3 contains 16 residues. CDR1 and CDR2 (germline): ENHRY, SYGVKD. The CDR3 DNA reads TGTGCCATCACAAACGACCGGGACTTAGTCAACTATGGCTACACCTTC. Translated, it gives CAITNDRDLVNYGYTF.

This chain links TRBV9 with TRBJ2-3; tentative D call: TRBD1 (5 bases). The CDR3 has 13 residues. The germline V and J ends were trimmed by 0 bases and 9 bases, with 11 bases remaining between them. In germline, CDR1 is SGDLS, CDR2 YYNGEE. In nucleotides, the CDR3 is TGTGCCAGCAGCGTAGCTTTAGGGGCAACGCAGTATTTT. Encoded protein: CASSVALGATQYF.

V is TRBV9 and J is TRBJ1-6; the D is unclear. Trimming cost V 0 bases and J 10 bases, with 11 bases left between them. The CDR3 extends over 14 amino acids. Germline V CDR1 and CDR2: SGDLS, YYNGEE. CDR3: CASSVGPGESPLHF. CDR3 coding DNA: TGTGCCAGCAGCGTAGGGCCGGGAGAGTCACCCCTCCACTTT.

The chain has TRBV20-1 and TRBJ1-6; TRBD1 agrees at 8 bases. The germline V gene encodes CDR1 DFQATT and CDR2 SNEGSKA (reference sequence). The V segment lost 3 bases and the J segment 5 bases; nucleotides outside the gene matches: 3. This CDR3 contains 14 residues. The CDR3 DNA reads TGCAGTGCTAGTTCGACAGGGGATAATTCACCCCTCCACTTT. Amino acids: CSASSTGDNSPLHF.

The V and J genes are TRBV11-2 and TRBJ2-3; D unclear. V was pared by 6 bases and J by 2 bases, with 9 bases between. Germline V gene data show CDR1 as SGHAT and CDR2 as FQNNGV. This CDR3 is built from 13 residues. CDR3 in DNA: TGTGCCAGCAGTCCTAGACCCACAGATACGCAGTATTTT. Protein sequence: CASSPRPTDTQYF.

V and J are TRBV29-1 and TRBJ1-1; perhaps TRBD1 as D (5 bases). V was clipped by 7 bases and J by 5 bases, with 17 bases between them. The CDR3 is 13 residues long. CDR1 and CDR2 (germline): SQVTM, ANQGSEA. CDR3 in amino acids: CSAVRGGQTEAFF. CDR3 in DNA: TGCAGCGCGGTAAGGGGCGGCCAAACTGAAGCTTTCTTT.

The V and J genes are TRBV27 and TRBJ1-5; TRBD1 aligns across 7 bases. Germline trimming cut 3 bases from V and 0 bases from J; bases unmatched to any gene: 2. This CDR3 comprises 15 residues. The germline V gene has CDR1 MNHEY and CDR2 SMNVEV (reference sequence). The CDR3 DNA reads TGTGCCAGCAGTTTGGGACAGAATAGCAATCAGCCCCAGCATTTT. Translating it yields CASSLGQNSNQPQHF.

As for this clone: Within the sample, other DNA sequences also encode this same CDR3. V usage is TRBV19 and J usage is TRBJ1-2; possibly TRBD1 for D (5 bases). Trimming removed 3 bases from V and 0 bases from J, with 8 bases in between. Germline CDR1 LNHDA, CDR2 SQIVND (reference sequence). CDR3 size: 14 residues. The CDR3 nucleotides read TGTGCCAGTAGTATCACAGGCGCTAACTATGGCTACACCTTC. This translates into CASSITGANYGYTF.

The gene calls are TRBV5-1 and TRBJ2-7, with 7 bases matching TRBD2. V trimming: 4 bases; J trimming: 7 bases; junction bases outside the gene matches: 11. Germline V lookup: CDR1 SGHRS, CDR2 YFSETQ. The CDR3 extends over 14 amino acids. CDR3 DNA: TGCGCCAGCAGCCAGCAGGGAGGGTTGGGGGAGCAGTACTTC. This translates into CASSQQGGLGEQYF.

The rearrangement links TRBV15 to TRBJ1-1; TRBD1 agrees at 7 bases. This CDR3 is built from 14 residues. The germline V gene encodes CDR1 LNHNV and CDR2 YYDKDF (reference sequence). With 2 bases clipped from V and 4 bases from J, the junction kept 4 bases outside the gene matches. CDR3 nucleotides: TGTGCCACCAGCAGACAGACAGGGATCACTGAAGCTTTCTTT. Its protein product is CATSRQTGITEAFF.

The J gene is TRBJ1-2, the V gene TRBV7-6; 12 bases are a match to TRBD1. The V gene end was trimmed by 3 bases and the J gene end by 2 bases; junction bases not matched to a gene: 1. This CDR3 is 15 amino acids long. Germline lookup yields CDR1 SGHVS and CDR2 FNYEAQ. In DNA form, the CDR3 reads TGTGCCAGCAGCTTGGGACAGGGGGCAAACTATGGCTACACCTTC. Protein product: CASSLGQGANYGYTF. The full variable domain, its missing parts supplied by reference TRBV7-6 and TRBJ1-2, is GAGVSQSPRYKVTKRGQDVALRCDPISGHVSLYWYRQALGQGPEFLTYFNYEAQQDKSGLPNDRFSAERPEGSISTLTIQRTEQRDSAMYRCASSLGQGANYGYTFGSGTRLTVV.

The genes are TRBV25-1 and TRBJ2-7, with D perhaps matching TRBD1 (5 bases). CDR1 and CDR2 from the germline V gene are MGHDK and SYGVNS. The CDR3 length is 14 residues. Trimming cost V 5 bases and J 6 bases, with 17 bases left between them. CDR3 DNA sequence: TGTGCCAGCAGTAACCGGGCCCTAGGGGCCGAGCAGTACTTC. This sequence encodes CASSNRALGAEQYF.

The gene calls are TRBV27 and TRBJ2-7, with a tentative D call TRBD1 (5 bases). The V gene lost 5 bases and the J gene lost 4 bases, with 18 bases spanning the gap. Germline V gives CDR1 MNHEY, CDR2 SMNVEV (reference sequence). CDR3 size: 15 residues. The CDR3 DNA reads TGTGCCAGCAGTCCCGTAGGGGTTAGTGGGTACGAGCAGTACTTC. This codes for CASSPVGVSGYEQYF.

The J gene is TRBJ2-7, the V gene TRBV7-9; 7 bases align to TRBD2. Per germline, CDR1 SEHNR and CDR2 FQNEAQ (reference sequence). The CDR3 runs to 15 residues. Losses at the gene ends were 5 bases for V and 3 bases for J; bases not matched to a gene: 10. CDR3 DNA: TGTGCCAGCAGCCCCCTCGGAGCGGGGAACTACGAGCAGTACTTC. Its translation: CASSPLGAGNYEQYF.